This TCR beta chain emerged from a study of cytomegalovirus exposure and HLA in healthy donors. The trim removed 0 bases at V and 4 bases at J, leaving 5 bases unmatched. CDR3 size: 16 residues. Germline V gives CDR1 SGHDT, CDR2 YYEEEE. Researchers ran the PCR with 60 Vbeta and 13 Jbeta primers. Only in-frame clones appear in the TCRdb table, and some are missing; sequencing was by immunoSEQ multiplex PCR. This repertoire shows some 150,000 clones, 79% found once; its top ten account for roughly 6%. The sequence derives from a man aged 50 to 59 in good health and CMV-seropositive. This chain uses TRBV5-6 with TRBJ2-7; 12 bases agree with TRBD2. The sequenced material came from PBMCs. The CDR3 nucleotides read TGTGCCAGCAGCTTGGGGGGACTAGCGGGCGTATACGAGCAGTACTTC. The encoded protein is CASSLGGLAGVYEQYF. The full variable domain, with the rest looked up from reference TRBV5-6 and TRBJ2-7, is DAGVTQSPTHLIKTRGQQVTLRCSPKSGHDTVSWYQQALGQGPQFIFQYYEEEERQRGNFPDRFSGHQFPNYSSELNVNALLLGDSALYLCASSLGGLAGVYEQYFGPGTRLTVT.